The present entry profiles one T cell receptor (beta chain) with its context. The data are from a study of CD8 T cells in Susac syndrome. Per the germline V gene, CDR1 is GTSNPN and CDR2 is SVGIG (reference sequence). V lost 0 bases and J lost 6, with 13 bases in between. There are 14 residues in the CDR3. Random hexamers were used to reverse transcribe roughly 0.5 to 1 ug of RNA. TCRdb re-analysed the immunoSEQ multiplex PCR reads in MiXCR, keeping a single row per CDR3 protein. The sample shows fewer than 300,000 distinct CDR3 sequences, about 88% of them seen only once. The sample comprised CD8+ T cells from PBMCs. The sequence was collected from a human donor with multiple sclerosis. The rearrangement links TRBV30 to TRBJ2-3; no clear D gene. In DNA, the CDR3 is TGTGCCTGGAGTGTAGGATCGGAGTCGGATACGCAGTATTTT. This gives the protein CAWSVGSESDTQYF.